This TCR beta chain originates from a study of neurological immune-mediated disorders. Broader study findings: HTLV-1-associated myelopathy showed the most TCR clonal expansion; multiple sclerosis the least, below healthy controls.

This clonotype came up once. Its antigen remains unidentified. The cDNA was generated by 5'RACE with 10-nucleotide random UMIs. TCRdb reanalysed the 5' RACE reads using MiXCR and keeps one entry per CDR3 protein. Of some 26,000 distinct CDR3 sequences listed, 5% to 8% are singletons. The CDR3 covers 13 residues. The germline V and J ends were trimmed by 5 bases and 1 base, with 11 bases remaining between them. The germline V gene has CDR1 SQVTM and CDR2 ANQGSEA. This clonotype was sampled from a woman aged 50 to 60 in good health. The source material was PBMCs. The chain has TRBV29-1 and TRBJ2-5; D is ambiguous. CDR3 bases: TGCAGCGTTTTGGAAAACCTCCAAGAGACCCAGTACTTC. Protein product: CSVLENLQETQYF.